This T cell receptor beta chain was found in a study of a mutant IDH1 vaccine in newly diagnosed glioma. V gave up 8 bases and J gave up 1 base; unmatched junction bases: 5. Germline values: CDR1 MNHEY, CDR2 SVGAGI. There are 13 residues in the CDR3. Regarding time point: baseline, week 1 (first vaccination visit). Documented treatment: pre-vaccination baseline after standard-of-care therapy. Assay used: immunoSEQ multiplex PCR; TCRdb lists only in-frame clones, some missing. The table lists 98,000 or so clones, over 85% of them singletons. This clone showed up many times. Other DNA sequences within the sample encode an identical CDR3.

The sample was PBMCs, taken from a glioma patient treated with radiotherapy, temozolomide or both. The J gene is TRBJ2-7, the V gene TRBV6-5; 7 nucleotides line up with TRBD1. This receptor was obtained from a woman aged 50 to 60 with glioma. The CDR3 sequence: CASRGTASYEQYF. CDR3 bases: TGTGCCAGCCGAGGGACAGCTTCCTACGAGCAGTACTTC.